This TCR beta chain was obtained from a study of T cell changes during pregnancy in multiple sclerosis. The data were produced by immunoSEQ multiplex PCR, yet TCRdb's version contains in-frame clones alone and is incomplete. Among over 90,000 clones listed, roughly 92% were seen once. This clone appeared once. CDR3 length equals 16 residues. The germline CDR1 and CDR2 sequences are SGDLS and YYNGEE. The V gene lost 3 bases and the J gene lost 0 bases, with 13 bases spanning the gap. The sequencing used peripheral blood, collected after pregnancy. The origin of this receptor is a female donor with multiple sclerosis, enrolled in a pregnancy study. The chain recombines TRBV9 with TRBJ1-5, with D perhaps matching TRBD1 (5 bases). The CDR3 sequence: CASSGGGLNSNQPQHF. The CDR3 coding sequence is TGTGCCAGCAGCGGGGGGGGACTCAATAGCAATCAGCCCCAGCATTTT.